This record looks at one TCR beta chain sequence and its context. Antigen unknown. These data come from a study of cytotoxic CD8 clonotypes in ibrutinib-treated CLL. The wider study: After a median of around 68 months, around 15 patients stayed remitted and some twelve progressed; responses had been partial in some 25 and complete in 2. Average yields of 255,043 productive templates and approximately 100,000 productive rearrangements characterized the samples. Overall study findings and caveats: Having risen at ibrutinib response, clonality had fallen back toward baseline by progression.

Generated by immunoSEQ multiplex PCR, the TCRdb table keeps only in-frame clones and is missing some. The table lists 85,000 or so clones, roughly 83% of them singletons, with 4.8% in the top ten. CDR3 size: 14 residues. The germline V gene encodes CDR1 MNHEY and CDR2 SVGAGI. V lost 6 bases to trimming and J lost 8 bases; unmatched junction nucleotides: 9. V and J are TRBV6-5 and TRBJ2-4, with 8 bases matching TRBD1. Sequenced here: PBMCs, sampled after 12 months of ibrutinib treatment. The source is a human donor with chronic lymphocytic leukemia. In DNA form, the CDR3 reads TGTGCCAGCAGACCGACAGGGGCTGGGGACATTCAGTACTTC. Translated: CASRPTGAGDIQYF.